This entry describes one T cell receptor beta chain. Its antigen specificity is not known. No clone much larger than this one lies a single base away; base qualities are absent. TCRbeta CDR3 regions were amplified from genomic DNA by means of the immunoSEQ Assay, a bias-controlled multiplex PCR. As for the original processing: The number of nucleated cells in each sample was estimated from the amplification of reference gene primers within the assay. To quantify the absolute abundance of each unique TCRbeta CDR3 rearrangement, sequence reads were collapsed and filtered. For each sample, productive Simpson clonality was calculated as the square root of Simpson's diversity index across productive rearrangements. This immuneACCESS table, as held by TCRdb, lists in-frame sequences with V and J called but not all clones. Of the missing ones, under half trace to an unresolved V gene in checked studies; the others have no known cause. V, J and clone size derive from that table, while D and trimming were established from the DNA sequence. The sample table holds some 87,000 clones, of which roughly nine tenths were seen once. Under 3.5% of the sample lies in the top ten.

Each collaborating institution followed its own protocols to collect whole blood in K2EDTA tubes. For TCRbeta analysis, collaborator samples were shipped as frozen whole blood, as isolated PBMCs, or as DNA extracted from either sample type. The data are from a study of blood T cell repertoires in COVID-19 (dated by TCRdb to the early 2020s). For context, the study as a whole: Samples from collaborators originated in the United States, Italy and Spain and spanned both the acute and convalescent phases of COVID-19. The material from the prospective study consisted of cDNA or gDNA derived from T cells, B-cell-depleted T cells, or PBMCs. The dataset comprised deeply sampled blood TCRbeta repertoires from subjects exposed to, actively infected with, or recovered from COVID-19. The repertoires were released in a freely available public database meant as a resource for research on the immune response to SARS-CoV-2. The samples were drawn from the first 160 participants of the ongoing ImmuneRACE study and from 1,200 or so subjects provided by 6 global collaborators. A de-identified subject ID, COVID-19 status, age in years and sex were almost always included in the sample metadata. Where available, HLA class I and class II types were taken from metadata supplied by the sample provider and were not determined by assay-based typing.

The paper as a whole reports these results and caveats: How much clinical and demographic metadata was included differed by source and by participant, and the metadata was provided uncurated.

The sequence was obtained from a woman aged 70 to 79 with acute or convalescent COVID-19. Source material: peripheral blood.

The CDR3 in this case is CASSPGQENSPLHF. The DNA sequence follows: TGTGCCAGCTCTCCGGGACAGGAGAATTCACCCCTCCACTTT. The rearrangement joined TRBV28 to TRBJ1-6; TRBD1 agrees with 8 junctional bases. The CDR3 has 14 amino acids, counting the end cysteine and phenylalanine. Solely the CDR3 DNA is kept, with 42 bases framed from the first base. The germline V gene gives CDR1 as MDHEN and CDR2 as SYDVKM. Trimmed from V: 8 bases; trimmed from J: 7 bases; junction bases lacking a gene match: 7.